Below, 14 T cell receptor beta chains from the same sample are listed, as sequenced in a study of blood T cell repertoires in COVID-19. Here immunoSEQ multiplex PCR was the method, and the copy in TCRdb shows in-frame clones only, minus some. Among fewer than 400,000 clones listed, about 83% were seen once. Sequenced: PBMCs or T cells enriched from blood (not recorded which). Source of these receptors: a woman between 50 and 59 years old who had recovered from COVID-19.

V gene TRBV9 combines with J gene TRBJ2-2, with 7 bases that match TRBD2. Germline loops: CDR1 SGDLS, CDR2 YYNGEE. J was trimmed by 6 bases and V by 0 bases; bases with no gene match: 14. This CDR3 spans 18 amino acids. CDR3 nucleotide sequence: TGTGCCAGCAGCGTAGGGGCTAGCGGTCTCCCGATGGCCGGGGAGCTGTTTTTT. Encoded protein: CASSVGASGLPMAGELFF.

This chain joins TRBV14 and TRBJ1-1; D perhaps matches TRBD1 (5 bases). The CDR3 is 13 amino acids. The V gene's germline CDR1 is SGHDN and CDR2 FVKESK. Trimming stripped 3 bases from V and 5 bases from J, with 10 bases between. The CDR3 loop reads CASSHAGGTEAFF. CDR3 in DNA: TGTGCCAGCAGCCACGCTGGGGGGACTGAAGCTTTCTTT.

This sequence joins TRBV19 and TRBJ2-7; 8 bases line up with TRBD2. Trimming took 10 bases from V and 5 from J; bases not matched to a gene: 10. Germline-derived CDR1 and CDR2 are LNHDA and SQIVND (reference sequence). CDR3 length equals 13 residues. The CDR3 spells CATGRGALDEQYF. The CDR3 nucleotides read TGTGCCACCGGGAGGGGGGCATTAGACGAGCAGTACTTC.

The V call is TRBV2, the J call TRBJ2-3; TRBD1 matches 7 bases. Per germline, CDR1 SNHLY and CDR2 FYNNEI. Trimming at V came to 11 bases and at J to 0 bases, leaving 8 bases not matched to a gene. This CDR3 comprises 14 residues. CDR3 in DNA: TGTGCCTCCATCCGGGACAGTAGCACAGATACGCAGTATTTT. Protein: CASIRDSSTDTQYF.

The J gene is TRBJ1-2, the V gene TRBV6-1; no clear D gene. This CDR3 spans 13 amino acids. Germline V lookup: CDR1 MNHNS, CDR2 SASEGT. The V and J ends lost 1 base and 4 bases respectively, with 7 bases between them. In DNA, the CDR3 is TGTGCCAGCAGTGAAGAATCGGGCTATGGCTACACCTTC. Its translation: CASSEESGYGYTF.

The J gene is TRBJ2-2, the V gene TRBV3-1 (or the pseudogene TRBV3-2); a weak D match, TRBD1 (6 bases). Germline values: CDR1 LGHDT, CDR2 YNNKEL (reference sequence). The CDR3 consists of 17 residues. V lost 6 bases and J 0 bases, leaving 17 bases between the germline ends. The CDR3 here is CASRDRISHANTGELFF. In DNA form, the CDR3 reads TGTGCCAGCAGGGACAGAATCTCCCACGCGAACACCGGGGAGCTGTTTTTT.

The chain uses TRBV6-2 or TRBV6-3 and TRBJ1-2; no clear D gene. Germline lookup yields CDR1 MNHEY and CDR2 SVGEGT. This CDR3 region has 14 residues. V was trimmed by 0 bases and J by 6 bases, leaving 11 bases between them. The CDR3 region is CASSYSYRQNGYTF. The CDR3 region has the DNA TGTGCCAGCAGTTACTCGTACAGACAAAATGGCTACACCTTC.

The rearrangement joins TRBV5-1 to TRBJ1-2; 10 positions agree with TRBD1. Trimming removed 3 bases from V and 4 bases from J; junction bases left unmatched: 12. The CDR3 is 17 amino acids. Per germline, CDR1 SGHRS and CDR2 YFSETQ. The CDR3 loop is CASSWVNGTGVLYGYTF. The CDR3, as DNA: TGCGCCAGCAGCTGGGTAAACGGGACAGGGGTTCTCTATGGCTACACCTTC. The complete variable domain, with remaining parts taken from reference TRBV5-1 and TRBJ1-2, reads KAGVTQTPRYLIKTRGQQVTLSCSPISGHRSVSWYQQTPGQGLQFLFEYFSETQRNKGNFPGRFSGRQFSNSRSEMNVSTLELGDSALYLCASSWVNGTGVLYGYTFGSGTRLTVV.

The chain joins TRBV30 to TRBJ1-4, with 7 positions matching TRBD1. The CDR3 consists of 15 residues. Germline loops: CDR1 GTSNPN, CDR2 SVGIG (reference sequence). The V segment lost 3 bases and the J segment 0 bases; nucleotides outside the gene matches: 4. The CDR3 DNA sequence: TGTGCCTGGAGGGCCGGACAGGCAACTAATGAAAAACTGTTTTTT. Translating gives CAWRAGQATNEKLFF.

The rearrangement joins TRBV7-8 to TRBJ1-6; D not certain. CDR1 is SGHVS, CDR2 FQNEAQ, per germline. Deletions cut 1 base from V and 5 bases from J, with 18 bases between. CDR3 length equals 18 residues. This CDR3 is CASSLGGRAGGHNSPLHF. CDR3 nucleotide sequence: TGTGCCAGCAGCTTAGGTGGTAGGGCCGGAGGTCATAATTCACCCCTCCACTTT.

A remark on this clone: At one end, the junction sequence differs from germline, possibly due to a read error. The chain couples TRBV2 to TRBJ2-3, with D perhaps TRBD2 (6 bases). CDR3 length equals 14 residues. Germline lookup yields CDR1 SNHLY and CDR2 FYNNEI. The CDR3 DNA reads TGTGCCAGCAGTGAGGGAGGTTATGGACCTTTCTTTCTTTTT. It translates to CASSEGGYGPFFLF. Based on the CDR3 plus reference TRBV2 and TRBJ2-3, the full variable domain is EPEVTQTPSHQVTQMGQEVILRCVPISNHLYFYWYRQILGQKVEFLVSFYNNEISEKSEIFDDQFSVERPDGSNFTLKIRSTKLEDSAMYFCASSEGGYGPFFLFGPGTRLTVL.

The chain uses TRBV15 and TRBJ2-1, with 8 bases identical to TRBD1. CDR1 and CDR2 (germline): LNHNV, YYDKDF (reference sequence). The J segment lost 0 bases and the V segment lost 0 bases, leaving 22 bases of the junction unmatched. The CDR3 length is 23 residues. CDR3 DNA sequence: TGTGCCACCAGCAGAGACCTACTCCAGGGGGCGAGTAAAAATCTTATCTCCTACAATGAGCAGTTCTTC. It encodes CATSRDLLQGASKNLISYNEQFF.

The chain recombines TRBV3-1 (or the pseudogene TRBV3-2) with TRBJ2-3; 8 bases fit TRBD2. Germline-derived CDR1 and CDR2 are LGHDT and YNNKEL (reference sequence). The trim removed 2 bases at V and 3 bases at J, leaving 4 bases unmatched. This CDR3 region has 15 residues. CDR3 bases: TGTGCCAGCAGCCAACGGGGGGGCGGGACAGATACGCAGTATTTT. It translates to CASSQRGGGTDTQYF.

The rearrangement uses TRBV9 and TRBJ2-3, with 7 bases identical to TRBD2. The CDR3 has 15 amino acids. CDR1 and CDR2 (germline): SGDLS, YYNGEE. Trimming took 4 bases from V and 0 from J; bases not matched to a gene: 5. The CDR3 nucleotides read TGTGCCAGCAGCAACGCGGGGGAGAGCACAGATACGCAGTATTTT. Amino acids: CASSNAGESTDTQYF.